The rows below give T cell receptor beta chains drawn from one sample of a study of blood T cell repertoires in COVID-19. The table came from immunoSEQ multiplex PCR; TCRdb's copy has only in-frame clones and leaves some out. Counted here are 300,000 to 450,000 clones, about 87% occurring once; the ten biggest clones make up 1% to 1.5%. Sequences were obtained from PBMCs or T cells enriched from blood (not recorded which). The receptor set was obtained from a man aged 25-40 years who had recovered from COVID-19. CDR3s include the opening cysteine and the closing phenylalanine or tryptophan. D genes are given only for firm matches. Clone size, where shown, is once, few, many, or a class for clones that have expanded.

>14|TRBV6-5|NA|TRBJ2-7|NA
TGTGCCACCTCGCCGGACACCTTAGTCTACGAGCAGTACTTC
CATSPDTLVYEQYF
>13|TRBV2|NA|TRBJ1-5|NA
TGTGCCAGTGTTGCGAATAGCAATCAGCCCCAGCATTTT
CASVANSNQPQHF
>15|TRBV25-1|NA|TRBJ1-1|NA
TGTGCCAGCAGTGAATGGGAGGGGCCGATCACTGAAGCTTTCTTT
CASSEWEGPITEAFF
>15|TRBV4-1|NA|TRBJ1-2|TRBD1
TGCGCCAGCAGCCAAGTGGACAGGGCTATCGGTGGCTACACCTTC
CASSQVDRAIGGYTF
>18|TRBV7-6|NA|TRBJ1-5|TRBD1
TGTGCCAGCAGCTTGAATCCAGGGGGTTTCTATAGCAATCAGCCCCAGCATTTT
CASSLNPGGFYSNQPQHF
>11|TRBV29-1|NA|TRBJ1-1|NA
TGCAGCGTTGCCTTGAACACTGAAGCTTTCTTT
CSVALNTEAFF
>13|TRBV7-2|NA|TRBJ2-7|NA
TGTGCCAGCAGTTCGGGGGGCGTCCACGAGCAGTACTTC
CASSSGGVHEQYF
>14|TRBV7-2|NA|TRBJ1-2|NA
TGTGCCAGCAGCTCCCAGGGGACGTTCTATGGCTACACCTTC
CASSSQGTFYGYTF
>14|TRBV18|NA|TRBJ1-6|NA
TGTGCCAGCTCACCGGGACAAAGTAATTCACCCCTCCACTTT
CASSPGQSNSPLHF
>12|TRBV12-3/TRBV12-4|NA|TRBJ1-1|NA
TGTGCCAGCAGCCTCCAGGGGACTGAAGCTTTCTTT
CASSLQGTEAFF
>14|TRBV2|NA|TRBJ1-2|TRBD1
TGTGCCAGCATCAAAGAGGGGGCTGGCTATGGCTACACCTTC
CASIKEGAGYGYTF
>16|TRBV4-1|once|TRBJ1-5|NA
TGCGCCAGCAGCCGAACAACGGGGAACAGCAATCAGCCCCAGCATTTT
CASSRTTGNSNQPQHF
>16|TRBV9|NA|TRBJ1-3|TRBD1
TGTGCCAGCAGCATTGAGACAGGGAGCTCTGGAAACACCATATATTTT
CASSIETGSSGNTIYF
>14|TRBV5-1|NA|TRBJ2-7|TRBD1
TGCGCCAGCAGCTCGCAGGGGGCCCTTTACGAGCAGTACTTC
CASSSQGALYEQYF
>15|TRBV18|once|TRBJ2-7|TRBD1
TGTGCCAGCTCACCCGGACAGGGGGCGGGAAACGAGCAGTACTTC
CASSPGQGAGNEQYF
>13|TRBV11-2|once|TRBJ1-1|NA
TGTGCCAGCAGCCACTATGTCCCCACTGAAGCTTTCTTT
CASSHYVPTEAFF
>15|TRBV4-1|NA|TRBJ2-5|NA
TGCGCCAGCAGCCAGGTCGCAGGGCCGGGAGAGACCCAGTACTTC
CASSQVAGPGETQYF
>13|TRBV7-8|NA|TRBJ2-5|NA
TGTGCCAGCAGCCGGGGACTCGCAGAGACCCAGTACTTC
CASSRGLAETQYF
>15|TRBV25-1|NA|TRBJ2-1|TRBD1
TGTGCCAGCAGTGAAATCGGCAGGGGGAACAATGAGCAGTTCTTC
CASSEIGRGNNEQFF
>14|TRBV5-6|NA|TRBJ2-3|NA
TGTGCCAGCAGCTCGCTAGGCGGCACAGATACGCAGTATTTT
CASSSLGGTDTQYF
>14|TRBV9|NA|TRBJ1-2|NA
TGTGCCAGCAGCGTAGCTACCGCTAACTATGGCTACACCTTC
CASSVATANYGYTF
>12|TRBV10-3|NA|TRBJ2-7|NA
TGTGCCATCAGTGAAACAGGGTACGAGCAGTACTTC
CAISETGYEQYF
>14|TRBV28|NA|TRBJ1-6|NA
TGTGCCAGCAGTTTATGGACAGGTGACTCACCCCTCCACTTT
CASSLWTGDSPLHF
>14|TRBV9|NA|TRBJ2-7|TRBD2
TGTGCCAGCAGCGTAGCCGGGGGGGCTGGCGAGCAGTACTTC
CASSVAGGAGEQYF
>17|TRBV7-9|NA|TRBJ2-2|NA
TGTGCCAGCAGCTTGGTTGGAGGCCCCGCGAACACCGGGGAGCTGTTTTTT
CASSLVGGPANTGELFF
>15|TRBV9|NA|TRBJ2-1|TRBD1
TGTGCCAGCAGCGGAAGTATGGGACAGTTGGATGAGCAGTTCTTC
CASSGSMGQLDEQFF
>16|TRBV19|NA|TRBJ2-3|TRBD1
TGTGCCAGTAGTTCCCGGGACAGGGGGCATTTGGATACGCAGTATTTT
CASSSRDRGHLDTQYF
>12|TRBV29-1|NA|TRBJ1-2|TRBD1
TGCAGCGATATAGGACAGGATTATGGCTACACCTTC
CSDIGQDYGYTF
>14|TRBV6-4|NA|TRBJ1-1|NA
TGTGCCAGCAAAATGCACAGTAAGAACACTGAAGCTTTCTTT
CASKMHSKNTEAFF
>11|TRBV7-9|NA|TRBJ1-1|NA
TGTGCCAGCAGCCCCTCTGTCGAAGCTTTCTTT
CASSPSVEAFF
>17|TRBV15|NA|TRBJ1-5|NA
TGTGCCACCAGCAGAGATTTGGGCAGCAAGGTCAATCAGCCCCAGCATTTT
CATSRDLGSKVNQPQHF
>15|TRBV25-1|NA|TRBJ2-5|NA
TGTGCCAGCAGTGAATATCTCGAGGGAGGGGGGACCCAGTACTTC
CASSEYLEGGGTQYF
>18|TRBV7-9|NA|TRBJ2-7|TRBD2
TGTGCCAGCAGCTTAAGAGCGGCGGGGGAACACTCTCCCTACGAGCAGTACTTC
CASSLRAAGEHSPYEQYF
>13|TRBV6-5|NA|TRBJ2-7|NA
TGTGCCAGCAAACCAGCGGACTCCTACGAGCAGTACTTC
CASKPADSYEQYF
>14|TRBV11-3|once|TRBJ1-2|NA
TGTGCCAGCAGCCCTCCCCCAGGGTACTATGGCTACACCTTC
CASSPPPGYYGYTF